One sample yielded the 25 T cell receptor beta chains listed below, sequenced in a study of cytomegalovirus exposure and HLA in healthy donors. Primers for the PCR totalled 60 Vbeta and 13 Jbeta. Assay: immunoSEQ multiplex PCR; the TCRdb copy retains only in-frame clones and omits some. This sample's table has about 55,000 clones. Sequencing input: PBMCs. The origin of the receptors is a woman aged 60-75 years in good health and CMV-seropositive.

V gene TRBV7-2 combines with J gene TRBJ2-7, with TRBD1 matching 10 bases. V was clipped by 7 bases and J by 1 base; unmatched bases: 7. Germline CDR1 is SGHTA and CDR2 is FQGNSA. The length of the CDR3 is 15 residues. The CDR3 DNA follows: TGTGCCAGCAACCCGACAGGGGGCGGTTCCTACGAGCAGTACTTC. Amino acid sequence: CASNPTGGGSYEQYF.

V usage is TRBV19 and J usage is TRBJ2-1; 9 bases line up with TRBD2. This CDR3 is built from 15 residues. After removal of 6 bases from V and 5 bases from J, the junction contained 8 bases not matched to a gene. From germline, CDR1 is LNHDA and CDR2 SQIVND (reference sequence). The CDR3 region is CASSFSGGSDNEQFF. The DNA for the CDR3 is TGTGCCAGTAGCTTTAGCGGGGGATCCGACAATGAGCAGTTCTTC.

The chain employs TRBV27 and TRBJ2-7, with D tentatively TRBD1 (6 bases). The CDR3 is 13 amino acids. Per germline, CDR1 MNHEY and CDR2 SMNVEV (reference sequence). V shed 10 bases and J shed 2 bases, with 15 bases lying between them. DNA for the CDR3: TGTGCCACGGCGAACAGGGTCCCCTACGAGCAGTACTTC. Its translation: CATANRVPYEQYF.

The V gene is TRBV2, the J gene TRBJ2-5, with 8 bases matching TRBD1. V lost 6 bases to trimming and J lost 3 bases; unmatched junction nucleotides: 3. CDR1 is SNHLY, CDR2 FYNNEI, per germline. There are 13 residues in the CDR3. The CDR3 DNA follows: TGTGCCAGCAGACGGACAGGGAAAGAGACCCAGTACTTC. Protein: CASRRTGKETQYF.

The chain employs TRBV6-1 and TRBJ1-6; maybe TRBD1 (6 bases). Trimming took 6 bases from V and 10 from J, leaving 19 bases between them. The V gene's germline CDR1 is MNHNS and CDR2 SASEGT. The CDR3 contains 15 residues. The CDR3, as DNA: TGTGCCAGCAGGCCCGGACAGTTGGCGGAGTCACCCCTCCACTTT. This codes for CASRPGQLAESPLHF.

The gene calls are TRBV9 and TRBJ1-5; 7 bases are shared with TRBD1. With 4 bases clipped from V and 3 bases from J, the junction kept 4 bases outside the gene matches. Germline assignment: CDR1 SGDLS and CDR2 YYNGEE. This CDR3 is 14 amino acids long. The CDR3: CASSSGQDNQPQHF. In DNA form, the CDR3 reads TGTGCCAGCAGCTCCGGACAGGACAATCAGCCCCAGCATTTT.

The CDR3 sequence: CSVVEQGDTGELFF. As DNA, the CDR3 is TGCAGCGTTGTCGAACAGGGGGACACCGGGGAGCTGTTTTTT. The V gene is TRBV29-1, the J gene TRBJ2-2, with 8 bases aligning to TRBD1. V shed 4 bases and J 3 bases; nucleotides not matched to a gene: 4. The CDR3 sequence is 14 residues long. The germline V gene has CDR1 SQVTM and CDR2 ANQGSEA.

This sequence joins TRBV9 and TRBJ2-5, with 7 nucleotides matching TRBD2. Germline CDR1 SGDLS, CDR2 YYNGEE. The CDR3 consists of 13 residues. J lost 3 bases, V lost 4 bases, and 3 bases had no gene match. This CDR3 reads CASSSGLEETQYF. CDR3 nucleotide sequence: TGTGCCAGCAGCTCAGGACTAGAAGAGACCCAGTACTTC. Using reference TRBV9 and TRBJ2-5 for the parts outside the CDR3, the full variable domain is DSGVTQTPKHLITATGQRVTLRCSPRSGDLSVYWYQQSLDQGLQFLIQYYNGEERAKGNILERFSAQQFPDLHSELNLSSLELGDSALYFCASSSGLEETQYFGPGTRLLVL.

The CDR3 nucleotides are TGTGCCAGCACTCCCGGGACTCCGAACACTGAAGCTTTCTTT. Encoded protein: CASTPGTPNTEAFF. The chain links TRBV6-1 to TRBJ1-1, with D perhaps matching TRBD1 (5 bases). Trimming took off 7 bases at V and 1 base at J, with 13 bases between the two ends. This CDR3 is built from 14 residues. Germline V lookup: CDR1 MNHNS, CDR2 SASEGT.

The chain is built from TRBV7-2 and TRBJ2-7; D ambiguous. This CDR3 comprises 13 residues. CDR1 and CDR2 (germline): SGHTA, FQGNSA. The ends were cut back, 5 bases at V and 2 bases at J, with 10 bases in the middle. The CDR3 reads CASSPSSPYEQYF. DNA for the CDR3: TGTGCCAGCAGCCCAAGTAGTCCCTACGAGCAGTACTTC. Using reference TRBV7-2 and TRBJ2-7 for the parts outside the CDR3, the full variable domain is GAGVSQSPSNKVTEKGKDVELRCDPISGHTALYWYRQSLGQGLEFLIYFQGNSAPDKSGLPSDRFSAERTGGSVSTLTIQRTQQEDSAVYLCASSPSSPYEQYFGPGTRLTVT.

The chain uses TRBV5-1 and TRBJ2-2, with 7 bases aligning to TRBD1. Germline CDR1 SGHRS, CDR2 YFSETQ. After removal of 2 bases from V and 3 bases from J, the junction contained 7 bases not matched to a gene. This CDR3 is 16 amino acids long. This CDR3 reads CASSFVGGEDTGELFF. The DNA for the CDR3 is TGCGCCAGCAGCTTTGTAGGGGGCGAGGACACCGGGGAGCTGTTTTTT. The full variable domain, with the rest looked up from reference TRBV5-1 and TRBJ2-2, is KAGVTQTPRYLIKTRGQQVTLSCSPISGHRSVSWYQQTPGQGLQFLFEYFSETQRNKGNFPGRFSGRQFSNSRSEMNVSTLELGDSALYLCASSFVGGEDTGELFFGEGSRLTVL.

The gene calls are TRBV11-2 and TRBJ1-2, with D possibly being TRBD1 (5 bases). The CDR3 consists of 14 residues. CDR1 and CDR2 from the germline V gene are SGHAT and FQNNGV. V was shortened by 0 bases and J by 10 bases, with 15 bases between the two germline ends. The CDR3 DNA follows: TGTGCCAGCAGCTTAGATGCGTCAGGGTTGGACTACACCTTC. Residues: CASSLDASGLDYTF.

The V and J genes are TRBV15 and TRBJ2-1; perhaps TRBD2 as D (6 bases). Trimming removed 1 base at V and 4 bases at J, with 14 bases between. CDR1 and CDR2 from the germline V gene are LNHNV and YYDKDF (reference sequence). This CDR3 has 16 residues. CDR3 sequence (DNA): TGTGCCACCAGCAGAGTGGCGCGGGGCACGTACAATGAGCAGTTCTTC. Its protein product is CATSRVARGTYNEQFF.

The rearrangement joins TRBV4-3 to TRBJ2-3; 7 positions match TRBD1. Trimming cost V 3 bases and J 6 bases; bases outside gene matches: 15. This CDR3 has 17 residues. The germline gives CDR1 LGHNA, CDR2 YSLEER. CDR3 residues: CASSHGERTGPRDTQYF. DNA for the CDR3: TGCGCCAGCAGCCATGGGGAACGGACAGGACCGCGGGATACGCAGTATTTT.

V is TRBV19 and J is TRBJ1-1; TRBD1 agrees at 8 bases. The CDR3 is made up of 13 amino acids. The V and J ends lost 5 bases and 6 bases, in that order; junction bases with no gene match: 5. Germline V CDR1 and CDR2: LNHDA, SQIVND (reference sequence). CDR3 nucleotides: TGTGCCAGTAGTTCCCGGACAGGGCCTGAAGCTTTCTTT. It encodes CASSSRTGPEAFF. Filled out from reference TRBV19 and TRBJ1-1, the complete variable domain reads DGGITQSPKYLFRKEGQNVTLSCEQNLNHDAMYWYRQDPGQGLRLIYYSQIVNDFQKGDIAEGYSVSREKKESFPLTVTSAQKNPTAFYLCASSSRTGPEAFFGQGTRLTVV.

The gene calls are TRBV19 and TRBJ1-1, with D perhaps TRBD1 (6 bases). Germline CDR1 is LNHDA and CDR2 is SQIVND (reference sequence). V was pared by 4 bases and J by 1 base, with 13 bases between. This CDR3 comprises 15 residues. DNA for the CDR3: TGTGCCAGTAGTACCCGGGACAACTGGAACACTGAAGCTTTCTTT. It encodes CASSTRDNWNTEAFF. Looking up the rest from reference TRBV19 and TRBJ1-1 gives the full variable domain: DGGITQSPKYLFRKEGQNVTLSCEQNLNHDAMYWYRQDPGQGLRLIYYSQIVNDFQKGDIAEGYSVSREKKESFPLTVTSAQKNPTAFYLCASSTRDNWNTEAFFGQGTRLTVV.

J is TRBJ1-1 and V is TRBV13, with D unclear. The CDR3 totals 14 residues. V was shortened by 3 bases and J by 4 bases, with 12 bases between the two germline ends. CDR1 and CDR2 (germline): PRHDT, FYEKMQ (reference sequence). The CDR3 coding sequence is TGTGCCAGCAGCTTCGGGAGAGGGATCACTGAAGCTTTCTTT. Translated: CASSFGRGITEAFF.

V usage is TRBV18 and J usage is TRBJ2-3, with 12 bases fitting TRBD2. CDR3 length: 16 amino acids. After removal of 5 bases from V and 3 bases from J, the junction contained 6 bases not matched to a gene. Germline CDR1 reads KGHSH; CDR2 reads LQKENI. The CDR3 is CASSETSGGRTDTQYF. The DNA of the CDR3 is TGTGCCAGCTCAGAGACTAGCGGGGGCCGTACAGATACGCAGTATTTT.

The DNA for the CDR3 is TGTGCCAGCAGCTTAATGCGCGGCACCGGGGAGCTGTTTTTT. Translated, it gives CASSLMRGTGELFF. The chain recombines TRBV11-3 with TRBJ2-2; D uncertain. Germline CDR1 and CDR2: SGHNT and YENEEA. Trimming shortened V by 2 bases and J by 4 bases, and 8 bases separated the two germline ends. This CDR3 spans 14 amino acids.

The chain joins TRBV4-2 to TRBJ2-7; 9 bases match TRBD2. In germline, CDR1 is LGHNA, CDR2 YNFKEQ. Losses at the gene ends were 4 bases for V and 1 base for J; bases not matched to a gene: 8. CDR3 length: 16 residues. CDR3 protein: CASSPQVLAGSYEQYF. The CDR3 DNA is TGTGCCAGCAGCCCTCAGGTTCTAGCGGGGTCCTACGAGCAGTACTTC.

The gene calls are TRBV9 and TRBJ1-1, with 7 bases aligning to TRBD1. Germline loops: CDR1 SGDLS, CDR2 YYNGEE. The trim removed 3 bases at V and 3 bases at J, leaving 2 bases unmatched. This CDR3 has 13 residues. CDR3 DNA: TGTGCCAGCAGCGAAACAGGGGACACTGAAGCTTTCTTT. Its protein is CASSETGDTEAFF.

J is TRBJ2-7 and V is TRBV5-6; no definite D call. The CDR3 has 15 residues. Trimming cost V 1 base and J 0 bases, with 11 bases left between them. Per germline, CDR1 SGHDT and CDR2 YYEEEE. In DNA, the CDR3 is TGTGCCAGCAGCTTGTTCCCCCCCAGCTCCTACGAGCAGTACTTC. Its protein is CASSLFPPSSYEQYF.

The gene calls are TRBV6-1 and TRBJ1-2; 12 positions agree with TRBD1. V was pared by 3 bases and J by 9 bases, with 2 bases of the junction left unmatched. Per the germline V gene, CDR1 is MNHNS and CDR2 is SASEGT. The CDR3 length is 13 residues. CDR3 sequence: CASSEGQGASYTF. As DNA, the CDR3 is TGTGCCAGCAGTGAGGGACAGGGGGCTAGCTACACCTTC.

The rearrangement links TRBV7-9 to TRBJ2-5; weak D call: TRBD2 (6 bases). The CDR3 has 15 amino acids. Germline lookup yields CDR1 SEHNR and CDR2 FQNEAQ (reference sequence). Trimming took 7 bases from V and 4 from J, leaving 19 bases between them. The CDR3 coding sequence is TGTGCCAGCACCTCGTCGGGGCAGGGAGGAGAGACCCAGTACTTC. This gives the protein CASTSSGQGGETQYF.

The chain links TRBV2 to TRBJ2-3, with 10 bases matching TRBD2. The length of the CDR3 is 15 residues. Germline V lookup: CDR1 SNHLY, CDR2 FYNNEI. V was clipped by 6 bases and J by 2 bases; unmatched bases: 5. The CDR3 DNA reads TGTGCCAGCAGGAGACTAGCGGGTGCCACAGATACGCAGTATTTT. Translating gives CASRRLAGATDTQYF.